A selection of T cell receptor beta chains follows, all from one sample in a study of blood T cell repertoires in COVID-19. The repertoire was sequenced with immunoSEQ multiplex PCR; TCRdb's copy has only in-frame clones and lacks some. Of 90,000 to 110,000 clones listed, 75% to 85% are singletons. Sequencing was carried out using peripheral blood. The receptors stem from a woman aged 80 or over with active or convalescent COVID-19. Both conserved end residues are part of each CDR3. The D gene is left open where the match is weak. For some rows the clone size is stated as once, few or many, or as a class when expanded; others skip it.

j_call clone_size d_call v_call cdr3_nt cdr3_aa
TRBJ2-3 NA NA TRBV5-1 TGCGCCAGCAGCTCCGAGCATCGGGGCACAGATACGCAGTATTTT CASSSEHRGTDTQYF
TRBJ1-3 NA TRBD1 TRBV6-1 TGTGCCAGCAGTGAATTATTCAGGGGGGAAAACACCATATATTTT CASSELFRGENTIYF
TRBJ1-1 NA TRBD1 TRBV4-1 TGCGCCAGCAGCCAAGAGAACAGGGGAATCGGAGCTTTCTTT CASSQENRGIGAFF
TRBJ1-5 NA NA TRBV28 TGTGCCAGCAGTGGACAGATGATAGGTCAGCCCCAGCATTTT CASSGQMIGQPQHF
TRBJ2-3 NA TRBD2 TRBV6-4 TGTGCCAGGGTGGTGGCTAGCGGGAGTAGGGCAGATACGCAGTATTTT CARVVASGSRADTQYF
TRBJ2-7 once NA TRBV5-1 TGCGCCAGCAGCTTGGCCGGGGAAGAGCAGTACTTC CASSLAGEEQYF
TRBJ2-3 NA TRBD2 TRBV4-2 TGTGCCAGCAGCCAAGGGACTAGCGGTAGCACAGATACGCAGTATTTT CASSQGTSGSTDTQYF
TRBJ1-5 NA TRBD1 TRBV6-1 TGTGCCAGCAGTGGATTCGGACAGGTTAGCAATCAGCCCCAGCATTTT CASSGFGQVSNQPQHF
TRBJ2-1 NA TRBD2 TRBV18 TGTGCCAGCTCACCACCGAATCCCAGCGGGGGAGCCAATGAGCAGTTCTTC CASSPPNPSGGANEQFF
TRBJ2-3 NA NA TRBV24-1 TGTGCCACCAGTGATCCGGGACTCACAGATACGCAGTATTTT CATSDPGLTDTQYF
TRBJ1-3 NA NA TRBV10-2 TGCGCCAGCACCCTGGACGGGAGACTTAAGGATGGAAACACCATATATTTT CASTLDGRLKDGNTIYF
TRBJ1-3 NA NA TRBV5-8 TGTGCCAGCAGTCGTGCGGGGGGCCCTGGAAACACCATATATTTT CASSRAGGPGNTIYF
TRBJ2-7 few NA TRBV9 TGTGCCAGCAGCGTAGGAGCGGATACCTACGAGCAGTACTTC CASSVGADTYEQYF
TRBJ2-1 many NA TRBV5-4 TGTGCCAGCAGCTTGCAAGGGGGAGCGGTCTACAATGAGCAGTTCTTC CASSLQGGAVYNEQFF
TRBJ2-7 NA TRBD2 TRBV18 TGTGCCAGCTCACCGGGGACTAGCGGCTACGAGCAGTACTTC CASSPGTSGYEQYF
TRBJ1-2 NA NA TRBV6-6 TGTGCCAGCAGCCTATTTACGGCTAACTATGGCTACACCTTC CASSLFTANYGYTF
TRBJ1-6 few TRBD1 TRBV5-1 TGCGCCAGCAGCTTGGGGCAGGGGGCCCATAATTCACCCCTCCACTTT CASSLGQGAHNSPLHF
TRBJ2-7 NA TRBD2 TRBV5-4 TGTGCCAGCGGATGGGGGACTAGCGGGTCCTACGAGCAGTACTTC CASGWGTSGSYEQYF
TRBJ2-1 once NA TRBV18 TGTGCCAGCTCACCACTAGAGGGGGGGTCCAGCTCCTACAATGAGCAGTTCTTC CASSPLEGGSSSYNEQFF
TRBJ1-2 NA NA TRBV5-1 TGCGCCAGCAGCTTGTCAGGGTATGGCTACACCTTC CASSLSGYGYTF
TRBJ2-2 NA NA TRBV27 TGTGCCAGCAGTTCCCGACAGCCCGGGGAGCTGTTTTTT CASSSRQPGELFF
TRBJ1-2 NA TRBD1 TRBV19 TGTGCCAGTAGTCAAGGGACAGCTTCTCACTATGGCTACACCTTC CASSQGTASHYGYTF
TRBJ2-7 NA TRBD1 TRBV6-5 TGTGCCAGCAGCCGGGACAGGGACTCCTACGAGCAGTACTTC CASSRDRDSYEQYF
TRBJ2-5 NA NA TRBV25-1 TGTGCCAGCAGTGTGGCAGGGAAGAGTGGAACCCAGTACTTC CASSVAGKSGTQYF
TRBJ1-5 NA TRBD1 TRBV10-3 TGTGCCGTCGCCGGGACAGGGGATCAGCCCCAGCATTTT CAVAGTGDQPQHF
TRBJ1-5 NA TRBD1 TRBV15 TGTGCCACCAGCAGAGAGGACAGGGGAGGTGGACAGCCCCAGCATTTT CATSREDRGGGQPQHF
TRBJ1-1 NA NA TRBV7-2 TGTGCCAGCAGCTTCTTTTACACCGCGAACACTGAAGCTTTCTTT CASSFFYTANTEAFF
TRBJ1-4 once NA TRBV5-4 TGTGCCAGCAGCCTACGGGTTGGGGGGGTTGATGAAAAACTGTTTTTT CASSLRVGGVDEKLFF
TRBJ2-7 NA NA TRBV5-4 TGTGCCAGCAGCTTGGTGGGGGGAAGCTACGAGCAGTACTTC CASSLVGGSYEQYF
TRBJ2-6 NA TRBD2 TRBV10-3 TGTGCCATCAAGCCTAGCGGGGACGGCTCTGGGGCCAACGTCCTGACTTTC CAIKPSGDGSGANVLTF
TRBJ2-5 NA NA TRBV30 TGTGCCTGGAGTTGGGCCCAAGAGACCCAGTACTTC CAWSWAQETQYF
TRBJ2-7 NA NA TRBV20-1 TGCAGTGCTACTTCCTACGAGCAGTACTTC CSATSYEQYF
TRBJ2-5 NA NA TRBV15 TGTGCCACCAGCAGGAGTTTTCAAGAGACCCAGTACTTC CATSRSFQETQYF
TRBJ2-1 NA NA TRBV2 TGTGCCAGCTATGAGCGTACTTACAATGAGCAGTTCTTC CASYERTYNEQFF
TRBJ2-7 NA TRBD2 TRBV15 TGTGCCACCGGGGCGAGGCGGGAGGGCCACGAGCAGTACTTC CATGARREGHEQYF
TRBJ2-1 NA TRBD1 TRBV5-1 TGCGCCAGCAGCTCATCCCCGGGACAGGGATACAATGAGCAGTTCTTC CASSSSPGQGYNEQFF
TRBJ2-7 once TRBD1 TRBV29-1 TGCAGCGCGACAGGGTACCGGGCCCCATACGAGCAGTACTTC CSATGYRAPYEQYF
TRBJ2-1 NA NA TRBV10-1 TGCGCCAGCAGTGAGTTGTCCGGAGGACGGTCCTACAATGAGCAGTTCTTC CASSELSGGRSYNEQFF
TRBJ1-2 NA TRBD1 TRBV5-1 TGCGCCAGCAGCACCAGTTACAGGGGAGGCGGCTATGGCTACACCTTC CASSTSYRGGGYGYTF
TRBJ1-6 NA NA TRBV6-5 TGTGCCAGCACCCAAGCAGGCCCGCAATCCCTCCACTTT CASTQAGPQSLHF